Here is one T cell receptor beta chain with its context. Antigen specificity is unknown. Time point specified: cycle 4 day 1 (C4D1), after six to seven weeks of nivolumab. All trial patients relapsed after autologous stem cell transplantation. Trimming left V 6 bases short and J 6 bases short, with 11 bases between. The CDR3 length is 11 residues. Germline V gene lookup returns CDR1 DFQATT and CDR2 SNEGSKA (reference sequence). Only in-frame clones appear in the TCRdb table, and some are missing; sequencing was by immunoSEQ multiplex PCR. The sample carries roughly 64,000 clones, approximately 90% recorded once. The data derive from a study of PD-1 blockade in classical Hodgkin lymphoma. The study, taken as a whole, reports: Sources of repertoire differences remain undefined, possibly disease activity or prior therapy.

This chain uses TRBV20-1 with TRBJ1-2; D gene ambiguous. Sequences were derived from peripheral blood mononuclear cells (PBMCs), sampled before the fourth cycle of nivolumab. This TCR was recovered from a human donor with classical Hodgkin lymphoma. This CDR3 is CSAVKGHGYTF. The CDR3 coding sequence is TGCAGTGCCGTGAAGGGTCATGGCTACACCTTC.